This TCR beta chain was identified during a study of regulatory T cells in long-lasting Graves disease. Study overall: The study counted Graves' disease as persistent given over 5 years of antithyroid drugs and positive TSH receptor antibodies. Study-wide points: Persistent cases favored TRBV28, TRBJ1-2 and TRBJ2-5. Blood alone, not thyroid tissue, was studied. Persistent Graves' patients had lower TCR diversity than newly diagnosed ones.

iRepertoire HTBI primers and Arm-PCR of CDR3 regions built TCR beta libraries. TCRdb re-derived calls from the multiplex PCR reads in MiXCR, one entry per CDR3 protein. The sample shows about 310,000 distinct CDR3 sequences, around a fifth of them seen only once. The time point was: persistent/refractory GD, antithyroid drugs over 5 years with positive TRAb. There was RNA extracted from PBMCs, and the TCR library was made from it. V was pared by 4 bases and J by 3 bases, with 7 bases of the junction left unmatched. The CDR3 is 15 amino acids. Germline CDR1 KGHDR, CDR2 SFDVKD. A few counts support this clonotype. Its antigen is as yet unknown.

The chain links TRBV24-1 to TRBJ2-5; 7 bases line up with TRBD1. The sequenced sample was peripheral blood mononuclear cells (PBMCs), obtained when the disease was refractory, from a patient treated with antithyroid drugs. This TCR came from a female donor with Graves disease. CDR3 protein: CATSDQGQIEETQYF. CDR3 sequence (DNA): TGTGCCACCAGTGACCAGGGACAGATCGAAGAGACCCAGTACTTC.